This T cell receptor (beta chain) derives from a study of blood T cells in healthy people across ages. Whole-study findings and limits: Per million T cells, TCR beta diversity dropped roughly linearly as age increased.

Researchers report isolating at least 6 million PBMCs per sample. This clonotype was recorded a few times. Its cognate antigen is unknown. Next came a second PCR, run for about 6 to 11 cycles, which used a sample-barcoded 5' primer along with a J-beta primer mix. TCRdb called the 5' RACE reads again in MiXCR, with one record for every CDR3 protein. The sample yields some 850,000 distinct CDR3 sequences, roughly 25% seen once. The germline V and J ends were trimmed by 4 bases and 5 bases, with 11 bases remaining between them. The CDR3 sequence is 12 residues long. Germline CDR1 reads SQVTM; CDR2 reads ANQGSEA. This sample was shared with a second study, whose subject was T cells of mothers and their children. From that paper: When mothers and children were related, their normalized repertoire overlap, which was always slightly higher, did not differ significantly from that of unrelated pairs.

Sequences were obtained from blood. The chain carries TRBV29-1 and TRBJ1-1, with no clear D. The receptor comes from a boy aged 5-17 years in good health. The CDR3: CSVGRGWTEAFF. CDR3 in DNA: TGCAGCGTTGGCCGTGGGTGGACTGAAGCTTTCTTT.